Only a few counts were recorded for the clone carrying this T cell receptor beta chain. Per the study methods: Estimation of nucleated cell counts relied on the amplification of reference gene primers. The table came from immunoSEQ multiplex PCR; TCRdb's copy has only in-frame clones and leaves some out. The V and J calls and clone size are taken from that table; D and trimming were inferred from the DNA. The data hold about 210,000 clones, with around 90% observed a single time. CDR1 is MNHEY, CDR2 SMNVEV, per germline (reference sequence). The CDR3 has 15 amino acids. V dropped 9 bases and J dropped 3; count of bases not matched to a gene: 5. This sample is part of a study of blood T cell repertoires in COVID-19. Overall study context: PBMCs, B-cell-depleted T cells, or T cells were the source of the cDNA or gDNA that made up the material.

This sequence was found in a man between 65 and 85 years old with acute or convalescent COVID-19. This chain connects TRBV27 to TRBJ2-5; 15 bases are shared with TRBD2. Sequencing was performed on peripheral blood. The CDR3 loop reads CASKGLAGGEETQYF. The DNA of the CDR3 is TGTGCCAGTAAGGGACTAGCGGGAGGCGAAGAGACCCAGTACTTC.